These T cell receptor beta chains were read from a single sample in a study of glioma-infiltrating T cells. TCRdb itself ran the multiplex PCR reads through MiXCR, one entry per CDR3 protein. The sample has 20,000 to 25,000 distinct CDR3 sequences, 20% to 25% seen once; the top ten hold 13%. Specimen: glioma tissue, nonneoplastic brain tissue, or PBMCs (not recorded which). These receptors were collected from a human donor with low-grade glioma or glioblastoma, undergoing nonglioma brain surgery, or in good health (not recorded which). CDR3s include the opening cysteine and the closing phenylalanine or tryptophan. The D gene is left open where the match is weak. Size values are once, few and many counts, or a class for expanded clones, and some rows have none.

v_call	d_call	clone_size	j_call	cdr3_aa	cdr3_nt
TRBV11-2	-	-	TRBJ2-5	CACSPLGETQYF	TGTGCCTGCAGCCCGCTCGGAGAGACCCAGTACTTC
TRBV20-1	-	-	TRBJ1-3	CSARDFRAGNTIYF	TGCAGTGCTAGAGACTTTAGAGCTGGAAACACCATATATTTT
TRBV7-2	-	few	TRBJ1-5	CASSSTGTQGNQPQHF	TGTGCCAGCAGCTCAACCGGGACACAGGGCAATCAGCCCCAGCATTTT
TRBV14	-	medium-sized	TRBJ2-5	CASSQFQETQYF	TGTGCCAGCAGCCAATTCCAAGAGACCCAGTACTTC
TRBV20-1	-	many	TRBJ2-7	CSAPTASYEQYF	TGCAGTGCCCCGACGGCTTCCTACGAGCAGTACTTC
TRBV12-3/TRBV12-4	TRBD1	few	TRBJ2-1	CASSSRDRLNNEQFF	TGTGCCAGCAGTTCTCGGGACAGGCTTAACAATGAGCAGTTCTTC
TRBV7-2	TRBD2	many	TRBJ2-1	CASSPSRGTGLAGGGKFF	TGTGCCAGCAGCCCTTCCCGGGGGACGGGACTAGCGGGGGGCGGGAAGTTCTTC
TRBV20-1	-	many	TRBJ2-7	CSAREELPSYEQYF	TGCAGTGCTAGAGAGGAACTACCATCCTACGAGCAGTACTTC
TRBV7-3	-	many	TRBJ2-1	CASSLRGGSHEQFF	TGTGCCAGCAGCTTAAGGGGCGGAAGTCATGAGCAGTTCTTC
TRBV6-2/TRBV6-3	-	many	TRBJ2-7	CASSYFGRVDEQYF	TGTGCCAGCAGTTATTTCGGTCGGGTTGACGAGCAGTACTTC
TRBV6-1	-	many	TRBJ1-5	CASKLGRGSNQPQHF	TGTGCCAGCAAGTTGGGCAGGGGTAGCAATCAGCCCCAGCATTTT
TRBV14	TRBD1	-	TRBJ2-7	CASSQGLGRGFPYEQYF	TGTGCCAGCAGCCAAGGTCTAGGCAGGGGGTTTCCCTACGAGCAGTACTTC
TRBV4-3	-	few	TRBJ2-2	CASSQDPYNTGELFF	TGCGCCAGCAGCCAAGATCCCTATAACACCGGGGAGCTGTTTTTT
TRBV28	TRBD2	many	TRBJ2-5	CASSLQGGITQYF	TGTGCCAGCAGTTTACAGGGAGGGATAACCCAGTACTTC
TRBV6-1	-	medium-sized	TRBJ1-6	CASSLQDSPLHF	TGTGCCAGCAGCCTGCAGGATTCACCCCTCCACTTT
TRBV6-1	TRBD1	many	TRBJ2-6	CASSYRPGQGAGGANVLTF	TGTGCCAGCAGTTATAGACCGGGACAGGGGGCGGGAGGGGCCAACGTCCTGACTTTC
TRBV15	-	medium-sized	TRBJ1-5	CATSRATQPQHF	TGTGCCACCAGCAGAGCCACTCAGCCCCAGCATTTT
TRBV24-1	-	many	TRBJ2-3	CATSDPSQGGNTDTQYF	TGTGCCACCAGTGACCCATCACAGGGGGGGAACACAGATACGCAGTATTTT
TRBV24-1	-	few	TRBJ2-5	CATSDWTAQETQYF	TGTGCCACCAGTGATTGGACAGCCCAAGAGACCCAGTACTTC
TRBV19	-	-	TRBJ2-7	CASSLRASGSSYEQYF	TGTGCCAGTAGTCTTCGGGCCTCAGGGAGCTCCTACGAGCAGTACTTC
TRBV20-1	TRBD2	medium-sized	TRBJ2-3	CSAVASGGSEYF	TGCAGTGCGGTAGCTAGCGGGGGCTCAGAGTATTTT
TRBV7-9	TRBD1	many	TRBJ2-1	CASSLVTGGMGNEQFF	TGTGCCAGCAGCTTAGTGACAGGGGGTATGGGCAATGAGCAGTTCTTC
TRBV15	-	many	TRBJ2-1	CATSRVGASIDEQFF	TGTGCCACCAGCAGAGTCGGGGCCTCTATCGATGAGCAGTTCTTC
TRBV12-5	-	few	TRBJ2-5	CASGPLERQYF	TGTGCTAGTGGCCCCTTAGAAAGACAGTACTTC
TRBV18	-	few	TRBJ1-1	CASSPGADPMNTEAFF	TGTGCCAGCTCACCTGGGGCAGATCCTATGAACACTGAAGCTTTCTTT
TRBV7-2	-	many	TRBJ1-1	CARSLDRRNTEAFF	TGTGCCCGCAGCTTAGATAGGAGGAACACTGAAGCTTTCTTT
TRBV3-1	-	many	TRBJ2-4	CASSPWGLNNIQYF	TGTGCCAGCAGCCCCTGGGGCCTCAACAACATTCAGTACTTC
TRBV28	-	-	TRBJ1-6	CASSYPPAGRMVSPLHF	TGTGCCAGCAGTTATCCGCCGGCAGGGAGAATGGTTTCACCCCTCCACTTT
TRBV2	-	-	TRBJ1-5	CASSADRNQPQHF	TGTGCCAGCAGCGCGGACAGAAATCAGCCCCAGCATTTT
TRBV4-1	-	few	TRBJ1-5	CASSPNRGPNQPQHF	TGCGCCAGCAGCCCGAATCGGGGGCCAAATCAGCCCCAGCATTTT
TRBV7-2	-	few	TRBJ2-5	CARSSYQETQYF	TGTGCCCGCAGCTCTTACCAAGAGACCCAGTACTTC
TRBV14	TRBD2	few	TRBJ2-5	CASSPGLAGGPRETQYF	TGTGCCAGCAGCCCGGGACTAGCGGGGGGGCCCCGAGAGACCCAGTACTTC
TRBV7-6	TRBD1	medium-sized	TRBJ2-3	CASSFGQGADTQYF	TGTGCCAGCAGCTTCGGACAGGGGGCAGATACGCAGTATTTT
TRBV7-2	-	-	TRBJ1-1	CASSLGGGETEAFF	TGTGCCAGCAGCTTAGGGGGAGGGGAAACTGAAGCTTTCTTT
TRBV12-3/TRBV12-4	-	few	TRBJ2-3	CASSLRRSTDTQYF	TGTGCCAGCAGCTTACGGAGGAGCACAGATACGCAGTATTTT
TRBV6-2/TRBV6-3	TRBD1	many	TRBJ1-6	CASSYSTHRGNSPLHF	TGTGCCAGCAGTTACTCAACCCACAGGGGGAATTCACCCCTCCACTTT
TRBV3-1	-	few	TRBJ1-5	CASSQEPQGIGNQPQHF	TGTGCCAGCAGCCAAGAACCTCAGGGAATTGGCAATCAGCCCCAGCATTTT
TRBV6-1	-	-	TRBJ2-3	CASSSGNAGSDTQYF	TGCGCCAGCAGTTCGGGTAACGCGGGATCAGATACGCAGTATTTT
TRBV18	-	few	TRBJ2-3	CASSRGLRTDTQYF	TGTGCCAGCTCACGGGGATTGCGCACAGATACGCAGTATTTT
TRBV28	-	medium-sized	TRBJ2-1	CASSSQGINEQFF	TGTGCCAGCAGTTCTCAGGGGATTAATGAGCAGTTCTTC
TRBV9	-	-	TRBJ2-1	CASSVGGFVDNKQFF	TGTGCCAGCAGCGTAGGAGGGTTTGTGGACAATAAGCAGTTCTTC
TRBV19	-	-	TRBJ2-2	CASTMRGGGNTGELFF	TGTGCCAGTACCATGAGGGGGGGAGGCAACACCGGGGAGCTGTTTTTT
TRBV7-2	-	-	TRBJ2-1	CASSLAAGSYNEQFF	TGTGCCAGCAGCTTAGCTGCGGGTTCCTACAATGAGCAGTTCTTC
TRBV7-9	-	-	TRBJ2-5	CASSVDINQGTQYF	TGTGCCAGCAGCGTAGACATAAATCAAGGGACCCAGTACTTC
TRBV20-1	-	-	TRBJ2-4	CSARVDYNIQYF	TGCAGTGCTAGAGTGGACTACAACATTCAGTACTTC
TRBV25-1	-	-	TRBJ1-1	CASSESRGMNTEAFF	TGTGCCAGCAGTGAGTCCCGGGGAATGAACACTGAAGCTTTCTTT
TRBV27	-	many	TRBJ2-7	CASSLQGRDYEQYF	TGTGCCAGCAGTTTACAGGGGAGGGACTACGAGCAGTACTTC
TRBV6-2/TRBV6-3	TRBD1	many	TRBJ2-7	CASSYTYDRATYEQYF	TGTGCCAGCAGTTACACGTACGACAGGGCGACCTACGAGCAGTACTTC